The T cell receptor (beta chain) under discussion was sequenced for a study of blood T cells in healthy people across ages. Then a second PCR, running about 6 to 12 cycles, was carried out with a sample-barcoded 5' primer and a J-beta primer mix. Paired-end reads containing CDR3 totaled no fewer than 2.5 million for each sample. A single record per CDR3 protein comes from TCRdb applying MiXCR to the 5' RACE reads. The sample records about 1,000,000 distinct CDR3 sequences, 40% to 45% being singletons. Findings of the study overall: Long-lived donors had more naive CD4+ cells and higher diversity than aged donors.

The ends lost 5 bases at V and 11 bases at J; junction bases unmatched: 10. This CDR3 region has 15 residues. CDR1 is SGHTA, CDR2 FQGNSA, per germline. Worth noting for this clonotype: What it binds is not known.

This TCR was sampled from a woman aged 60 to 75 in good health. The rearrangement uses TRBV7-2 and TRBJ2-5; 14 bases match TRBD2. Sequenced input: blood. The CDR3 DNA follows: TGTGCCAGCAGCAATCGGACTAGCGGGAGGTATGAGCAGTACTTC. Translated, it gives CASSNRTSGRYEQYF.